Below, 19 T cell receptor beta chains from the same sample are listed, as sequenced in a study of T cell responses to AZD1222 COVID-19 vaccine. The table came from immunoSEQ multiplex PCR; TCRdb's copy has only in-frame clones and leaves some out. The data show around 50,000 clones, around four fifths seen once. The sample consisted of peripheral blood, taken on day 0 of AZD1222 vaccination. All receptors derive from an adult in good health.

In its sample, this clone was seen once. This sequence joins TRBV7-9 and TRBJ2-7, with D possibly TRBD2 on 5 matching bases. Germline CDR1 reads SEHNR; CDR2 reads FQNEAQ (reference sequence). The CDR3 is 14 amino acids. Trimming shortened V by 1 base and J by 6 bases, and 13 bases separated the two germline ends. The CDR3 sequence: CASSLDRDSAEQYF. CDR3 DNA sequence: TGTGCCAGCAGCTTAGATCGGGATTCGGCCGAGCAGTACTTC.

The CDR3: CASSRQHTEAFF. DNA for the CDR3: TGTGCCAGCAGCAGACAGCACACTGAAGCTTTCTTT. This rearrangement joins TRBV7-9 to TRBJ1-1, with D possibly matching TRBD1 (5 bases). CDR3 length: 12 residues. The V gene lost 5 bases and the J gene lost 3 bases, with 7 bases spanning the gap. The germline V gene has CDR1 SEHNR and CDR2 FQNEAQ (reference sequence). Looking up the rest from reference TRBV7-9 and TRBJ1-1 gives the full variable domain: DTGVSQNPRHKITKRGQNVTFRCDPISEHNRLYWYRQTLGQGPEFLTYFQNEAQLEKSRLLSDRFSAERPKGSFSTLEIQRTEQGDSAMYLCASSRQHTEAFFGQGTRLTVV.

The genes are TRBV7-6 and TRBJ2-7; D perhaps matches TRBD1 (6 bases). CDR3 size: 15 residues. CDR1 SGHVS and CDR2 FNYEAQ come from the germline V gene. Trimming shortened V by 5 bases and J by 1 base, and 15 bases separated the two germline ends. Here the CDR3 DNA reads TGTGCCAGCAGCCCAGGGGCAGGTGGGTCCTACGAGCAGTACTTC. It specifies CASSPGAGGSYEQYF.

The table lists this clone with a count of one. The chain is built from TRBV28 and TRBJ1-5; D perhaps matches TRBD1 (6 bases). This CDR3 has 12 residues. V gave up 8 bases and J gave up 7 bases, with 12 bases separating them. CDR1 MDHEN and CDR2 SYDVKM come from the germline V gene. The CDR3 sequence: CASLGGGQPQHF. The CDR3 coding sequence is TGTGCCAGCCTCGGGGGGGGCCAGCCCCAGCATTTT.

This rearrangement joins TRBV6-5 to TRBJ1-6, with a possible D match to TRBD1 (5 bases). The germline V gene has CDR1 MNHEY and CDR2 SVGAGI. Trimming removed 5 bases at V and 5 bases at J, with 10 bases between. The CDR3 is 14 residues long. CDR3 DNA: TGTGCCAGCAGTCCCCCGGGGGATAATTCACCCCTCCACTTT. Translation: CASSPPGDNSPLHF.

The V call is TRBV4-1, the J call TRBJ1-1, with D maybe TRBD1 (6 bases). V was shortened by 4 bases and J by 5 bases, with 23 bases between the two germline ends. The CDR3 consists of 17 residues. Germline lookup yields CDR1 MGHRA and CDR2 YSYEKL. As DNA, the CDR3 is TGCGCCAGCAGCCTCAGCCCATTCAGGGGCAGGAGGACTGAAGCTTTCTTT. This translates into CASSLSPFRGRRTEAFF.

J is TRBJ2-1 and V is TRBV7-9; perhaps TRBD2 as D (6 bases). The CDR3 covers 14 residues. V was pared by 7 bases and J by 6 bases, with 16 bases between. The germline V gene encodes CDR1 SEHNR and CDR2 FQNEAQ (reference sequence). CDR3 DNA sequence: TGTGCCAGCACCAATGCGGGGTTTGTCAATGAGCAGTTCTTC. Its protein is CASTNAGFVNEQFF.

V usage is TRBV7-9 and J usage is TRBJ2-3, with 8 bases fitting TRBD1. Losses at the gene ends were 4 bases for V and 1 base for J; bases not matched to a gene: 7. The germline V gene encodes CDR1 SEHNR and CDR2 FQNEAQ (reference sequence). CDR3 length: 16 residues. This CDR3 is CASSSGQAGGTDTQYF. The DNA of the CDR3 is TGTGCCAGCAGCTCGGGACAGGCGGGCGGCACAGATACGCAGTATTTT.

The chain carries TRBV19 and TRBJ2-3; no reliable D call. CDR1 LNHDA and CDR2 SQIVND come from the germline V gene (reference sequence). This CDR3 has 12 residues. Trimming cost V 5 bases and J 2 bases, with 5 bases left between them. CDR3 DNA: TGTGCCAGTAGTCCCACCACAGATACGCAGTATTTT. Residues: CASSPTTDTQYF.

This clone turned up a few times. The J gene is TRBJ2-7, the V gene TRBV28, with 8 bases that match TRBD1. Germline CDR1 reads MDHEN; CDR2 reads SYDVKM. J was trimmed by 4 bases and V by 9 bases; bases with no gene match: 5. The CDR3 covers 12 residues. As DNA, the CDR3 is TGTGCCAGTCTGGGACAGGAGTACGAGCAGTACTTC. Amino acid sequence: CASLGQEYEQYF.

The CDR3 spells CASRLTGDYEQYF. The CDR3, as DNA: TGTGCCAGCAGATTGACAGGGGACTACGAGCAGTACTTC. V gene TRBV28 combines with J gene TRBJ2-7; TRBD1 matches 8 bases. Unmatched junction bases numbered 4, after V lost 6 bases and J lost 3 bases. Germline V CDR1 and CDR2: MDHEN, SYDVKM. The CDR3 sequence is 13 residues long.

V is TRBV5-6 and J is TRBJ1-5; 8 nucleotides align to TRBD1. J lost 4 bases, V lost 3 bases, and 12 bases had no gene match. The CDR3 is 17 amino acids. Germline V gene data show CDR1 as SGHDT and CDR2 as YYEEEE. The CDR3 DNA reads as TGTGCCAGCAGCTCGAGGGACAGGTTGGCGGGGAATCAGCCCCAGCATTTT. Its translation: CASSSRDRLAGNQPQHF.

There are a few counts of this clone. V gene TRBV27 combines with J gene TRBJ2-1; D possibly corresponds to TRBD2 (5 bases). This CDR3 region has 13 residues. Germline lookup yields CDR1 MNHEY and CDR2 SMNVEV (reference sequence). The V end was cut by 9 bases, the J end by 7 bases, with 16 bases between. CDR3: CASSRGGWNEQFF. The CDR3, as DNA: TGTGCCAGTAGCCGTGGAGGTTGGAATGAGCAGTTCTTC.

The rearrangement joins TRBV5-1 to TRBJ2-2; 9 bases are a match to TRBD1. The V gene end was trimmed by 1 base and the J gene end by 4 bases; junction bases not matched to a gene: 5. This CDR3 comprises 16 residues. CDR1 SGHRS and CDR2 YFSETQ come from the germline V gene. CDR3 residues: CASSLKGQGSTGELFF. Here the CDR3 DNA reads TGCGCCAGCAGCTTGAAGGGACAGGGCTCCACCGGGGAGCTGTTTTTT.

The chain employs TRBV5-1 and TRBJ2-2; the D gene is possibly TRBD1 (6 bases). Germline CDR1 reads SGHRS; CDR2 reads YFSETQ. Trimming removed 1 base from V and 4 bases from J, with 14 bases in between. The CDR3 has 16 residues. As DNA, the CDR3 is TGCGCCAGCAGCTTGAAGGGGGAAGGAGGCACCGGGGAGCTGTTTTTT. Translating it yields CASSLKGEGGTGELFF.

The rearrangement links TRBV29-1 to TRBJ2-6; D gene unclear. Germline CDR1 is SQVTM and CDR2 is ANQGSEA. The CDR3 has 14 amino acids. V lost 4 bases and J lost 2, with 9 bases in between. CDR3: CSVGKGAGANVLTF. The CDR3, as DNA: TGCAGCGTTGGAAAAGGCGCTGGGGCCAACGTCCTGACTTTC.

The chain recombines TRBV7-6 with TRBJ2-3; no clear D. The V gene's germline CDR1 is SGHVS and CDR2 FNYEAQ. The ends were cut back, 4 bases at V and 4 bases at J, with 15 bases in the middle. The CDR3 spans 15 residues. CDR3 DNA: TGTGCCAGCAGCTGGACCGCCTTCGGGTCAGATACGCAGTATTTT. It is translated as CASSWTAFGSDTQYF.

The chain uses TRBV6-5 and TRBJ2-5, with 7 bases that match TRBD1. Germline trimming cut 7 bases from V and 7 bases from J; bases unmatched to any gene: 6. The CDR3 totals 12 residues. Germline V gene lookup returns CDR1 MNHEY and CDR2 SVGAGI. The CDR3, as DNA: TGTGCCAGCACAGGACAGGTTGGGACCCAGTACTTC. Its protein is CASTGQVGTQYF.

The chain carries TRBV6-5 and TRBJ1-2; 7 bases are shared with TRBD1. V shed 8 bases, J shed 6 bases, and the junction held 9 bases outside the gene matches. This CDR3 is built from 13 residues. Per the germline V gene, CDR1 is MNHEY and CDR2 is SVGAGI. The CDR3 protein is CASGGRGFDGYTF. The CDR3 bases are TGTGCCAGCGGGGGCAGGGGGTTTGATGGCTACACCTTC.